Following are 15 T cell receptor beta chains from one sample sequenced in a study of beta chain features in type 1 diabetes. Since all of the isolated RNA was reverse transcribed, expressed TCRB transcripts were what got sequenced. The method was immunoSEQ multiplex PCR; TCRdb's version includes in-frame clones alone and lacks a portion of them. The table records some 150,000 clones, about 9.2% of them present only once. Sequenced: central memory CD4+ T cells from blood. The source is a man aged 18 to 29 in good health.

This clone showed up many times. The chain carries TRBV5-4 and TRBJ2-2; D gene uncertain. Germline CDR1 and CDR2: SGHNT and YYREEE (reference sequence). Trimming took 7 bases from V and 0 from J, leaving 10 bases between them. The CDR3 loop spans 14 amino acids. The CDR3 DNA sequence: TGTGCCAGCCATGGAACAGCGAACACCGGGGAGCTGTTTTTT. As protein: CASHGTANTGELFF.

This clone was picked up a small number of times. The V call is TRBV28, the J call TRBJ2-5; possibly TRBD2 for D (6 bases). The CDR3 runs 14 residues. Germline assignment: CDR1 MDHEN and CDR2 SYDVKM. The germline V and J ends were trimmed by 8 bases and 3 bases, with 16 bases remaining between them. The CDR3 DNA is TGTGCCAGCGGATCCCCCGGGGGAGAAGAGACCCAGTACTTC. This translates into CASGSPGGEETQYF.

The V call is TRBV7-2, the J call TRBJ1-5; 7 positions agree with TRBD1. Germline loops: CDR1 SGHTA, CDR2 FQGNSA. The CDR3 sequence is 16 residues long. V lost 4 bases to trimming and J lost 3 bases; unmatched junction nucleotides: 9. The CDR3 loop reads CASSSRFGQDNQPQHF. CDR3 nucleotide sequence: TGTGCCAGCAGCTCCCGGTTTGGACAGGACAATCAGCCCCAGCATTTT.

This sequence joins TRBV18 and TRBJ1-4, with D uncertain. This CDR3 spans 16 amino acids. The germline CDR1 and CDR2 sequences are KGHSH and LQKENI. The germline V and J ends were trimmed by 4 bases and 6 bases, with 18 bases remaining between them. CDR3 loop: CASSRAPFGYDEKLFF. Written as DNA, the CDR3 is TGTGCCAGCTCACGGGCACCTTTCGGATACGATGAAAAACTGTTTTTT. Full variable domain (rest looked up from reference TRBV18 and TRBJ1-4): NAGVMQNPRHLVRRRGQEARLRCSPMKGHSHVYWYRQLPEEGLKFMVYLQKENIIDESGMPKERFSAEFPKEGPSILRIQQVVRGDSAAYFCASSRAPFGYDEKLFFGSGTQLSVL.

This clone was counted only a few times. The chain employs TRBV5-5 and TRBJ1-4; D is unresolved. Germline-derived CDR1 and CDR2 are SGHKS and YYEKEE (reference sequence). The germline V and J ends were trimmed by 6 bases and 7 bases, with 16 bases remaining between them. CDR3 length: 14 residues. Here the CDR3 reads CASNPGREGEKLFF. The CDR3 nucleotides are TGTGCCAGCAATCCCGGGAGAGAGGGTGAAAAACTGTTTTTT.

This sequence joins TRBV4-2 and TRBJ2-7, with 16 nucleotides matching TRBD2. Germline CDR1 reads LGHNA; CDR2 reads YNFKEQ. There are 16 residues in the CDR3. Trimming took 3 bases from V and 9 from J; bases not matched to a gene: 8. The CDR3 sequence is CASSQETGTSGGGQYF. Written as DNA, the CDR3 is TGTGCCAGCAGCCAGGAAACGGGGACTAGCGGGGGGGGGCAGTACTTC.

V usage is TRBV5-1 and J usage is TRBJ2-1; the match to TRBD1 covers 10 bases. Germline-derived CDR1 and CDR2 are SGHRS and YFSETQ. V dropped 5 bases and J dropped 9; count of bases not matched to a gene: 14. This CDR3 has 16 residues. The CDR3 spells CASRLAPGQGKGEQFF. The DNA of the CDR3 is TGCGCCAGCAGGCTGGCGCCGGGACAGGGGAAAGGTGAGCAGTTCTTC.

CDR3 in amino acids: CAWSPGAGNTIYF. The CDR3 DNA reads TGTGCCTGGAGCCCAGGGGCGGGAAACACCATATATTTT. V and J are TRBV30 and TRBJ1-3, with a weak D call TRBD1 (6 bases). V was trimmed by 3 bases and J by 4 bases, leaving 10 bases between them. Germline V gene lookup returns CDR1 GTSNPN and CDR2 SVGIG (reference sequence). This CDR3 has 13 residues.

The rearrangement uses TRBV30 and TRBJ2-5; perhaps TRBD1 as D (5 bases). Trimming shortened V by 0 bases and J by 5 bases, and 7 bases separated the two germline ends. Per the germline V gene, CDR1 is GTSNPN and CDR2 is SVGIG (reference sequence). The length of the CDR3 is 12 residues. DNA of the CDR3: TGTGCCTGGAGTGTAAAGGGGGAGACCCAGTACTTC. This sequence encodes CAWSVKGETQYF.

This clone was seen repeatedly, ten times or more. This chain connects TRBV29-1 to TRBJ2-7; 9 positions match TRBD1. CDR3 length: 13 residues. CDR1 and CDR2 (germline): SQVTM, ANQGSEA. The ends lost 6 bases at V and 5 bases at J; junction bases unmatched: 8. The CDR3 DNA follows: TGCAGCGTGTCCGGGACAGGGATTCACGAGCAGTACTTC. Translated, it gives CSVSGTGIHEQYF.

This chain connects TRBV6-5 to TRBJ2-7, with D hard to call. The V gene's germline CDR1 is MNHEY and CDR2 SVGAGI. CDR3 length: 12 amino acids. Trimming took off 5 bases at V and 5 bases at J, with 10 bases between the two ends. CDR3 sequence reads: CASSNIYHEQYF. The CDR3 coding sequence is TGTGCCAGCAGTAACATTTACCACGAGCAGTACTTC.

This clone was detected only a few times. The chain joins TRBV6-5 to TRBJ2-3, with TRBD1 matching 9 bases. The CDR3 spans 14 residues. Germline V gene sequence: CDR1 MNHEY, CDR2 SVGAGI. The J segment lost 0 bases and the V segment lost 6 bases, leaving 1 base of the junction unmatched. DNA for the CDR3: TGTGCCAGCAGAGGGACAGGGAGCACAGATACGCAGTATTTT. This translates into CASRGTGSTDTQYF.

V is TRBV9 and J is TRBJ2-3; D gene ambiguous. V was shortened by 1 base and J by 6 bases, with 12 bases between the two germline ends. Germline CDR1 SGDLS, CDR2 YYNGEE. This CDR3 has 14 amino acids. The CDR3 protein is CASSVRSVEDTQYF. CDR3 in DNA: TGTGCCAGCAGCGTACGATCGGTGGAGGATACGCAGTATTTT.

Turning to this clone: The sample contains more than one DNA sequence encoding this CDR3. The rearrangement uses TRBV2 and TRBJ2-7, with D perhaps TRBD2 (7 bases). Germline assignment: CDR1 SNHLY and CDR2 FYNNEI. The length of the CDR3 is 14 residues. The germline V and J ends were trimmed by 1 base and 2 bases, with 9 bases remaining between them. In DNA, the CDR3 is TGTGCCAGCAGTGAAGAGGGGGGGCCCTACGAGCAGTACTTC. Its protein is CASSEEGGPYEQYF.

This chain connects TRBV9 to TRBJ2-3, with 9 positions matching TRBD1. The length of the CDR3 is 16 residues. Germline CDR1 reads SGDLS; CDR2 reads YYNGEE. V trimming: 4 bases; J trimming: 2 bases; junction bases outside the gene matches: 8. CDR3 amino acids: CASSPIGDRVTDTQYF. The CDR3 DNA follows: TGTGCCAGCAGCCCCATCGGGGACAGGGTCACAGATACGCAGTATTTT.